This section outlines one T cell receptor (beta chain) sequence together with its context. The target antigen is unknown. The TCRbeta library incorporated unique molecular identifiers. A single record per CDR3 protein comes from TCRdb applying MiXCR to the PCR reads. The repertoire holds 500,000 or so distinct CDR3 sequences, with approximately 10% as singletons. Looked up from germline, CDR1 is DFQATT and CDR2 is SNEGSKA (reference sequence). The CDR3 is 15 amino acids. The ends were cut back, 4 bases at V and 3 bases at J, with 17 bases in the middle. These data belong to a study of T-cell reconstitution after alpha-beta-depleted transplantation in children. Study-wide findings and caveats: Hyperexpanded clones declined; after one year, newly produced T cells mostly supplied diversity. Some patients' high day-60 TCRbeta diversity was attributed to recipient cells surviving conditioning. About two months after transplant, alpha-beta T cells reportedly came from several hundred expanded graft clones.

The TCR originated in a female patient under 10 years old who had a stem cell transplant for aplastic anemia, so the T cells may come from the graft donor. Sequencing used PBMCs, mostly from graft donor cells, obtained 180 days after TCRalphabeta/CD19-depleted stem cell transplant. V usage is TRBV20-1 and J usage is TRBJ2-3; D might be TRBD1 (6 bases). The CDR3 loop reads CSAKSTQGITDTQYF. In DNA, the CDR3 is TGCAGTGCTAAGAGTACTCAGGGGATTACAGATACGCAGTATTTT.